This is a list of T cell receptor beta chains from one sample in a study of response to subunit inactivated influenza vaccine. TCRdb ran MiXCR on the RT-PCR reads and lists one entry per CDR3 protein. The sample yields roughly 700,000 distinct CDR3 sequences, about 15% seen once. This specimen consisted of PBMCs from blood, obtained less than 15 days before vaccination. These TCRs come from a man aged 45-60 years who received an inactivated influenza vaccine. The CDR3 runs from the conserved cysteine through the conserved F or W. Each record gives: CDR3 length, J gene, D gene, V gene, CDR3 protein. The D gene is left open where the match is weak.

len: 16; j_gene: TRBJ2-2; d_gene: .; v_gene: TRBV14; CDR3aa: CASSQFEGGNTGELFF
len: 15; j_gene: TRBJ2-7; d_gene: TRBD2; v_gene: TRBV7-4; CDR3aa: CASSLNSSGTYEQYF
len: 11; j_gene: TRBJ2-7; d_gene: .; v_gene: TRBV7-9; CDR3aa: CASSVNYEQYF
len: 15; j_gene: TRBJ2-5; d_gene: TRBD1; v_gene: TRBV6-5; CDR3aa: CASSSRQGTGETQYF
len: 14; j_gene: TRBJ1-2; d_gene: .; v_gene: TRBV7-9; CDR3aa: CASSLESGVYGYTF
len: 14; j_gene: TRBJ2-7; d_gene: .; v_gene: TRBV5-5; CDR3aa: CASSLSISGYEQYF
len: 13; j_gene: TRBJ2-7; d_gene: TRBD1; v_gene: TRBV3-1; CDR3aa: CASSNRDSYEQYF
len: 13; j_gene: TRBJ2-1; d_gene: TRBD2; v_gene: TRBV4-3; CDR3aa: CASSQGTSGEQFF
len: 12; j_gene: TRBJ2-7; d_gene: .; v_gene: TRBV29-1; CDR3aa: CSVELGGYEQYF
len: 16; j_gene: TRBJ2-3; d_gene: .; v_gene: TRBV10-3; CDR3aa: CAISESWRGGTDTQYF
len: 15; j_gene: TRBJ2-7; d_gene: TRBD2; v_gene: TRBV5-4; CDR3aa: CASSPLPGGRYEQYF
len: 13; j_gene: TRBJ2-1; d_gene: .; v_gene: TRBV3-1; CDR3aa: CASRPPTGNEQFF
len: 14; j_gene: TRBJ2-5; d_gene: .; v_gene: TRBV5-1; CDR3aa: CASSLAPNRETQYF
len: 14; j_gene: TRBJ1-6; d_gene: TRBD1; v_gene: TRBV27; CDR3aa: CASAYRGFNSPLHF
len: 14; j_gene: TRBJ2-3; d_gene: .; v_gene: TRBV24-1; CDR3aa: CATSAEFLDSTQYF
len: 12; j_gene: TRBJ2-5; d_gene: .; v_gene: TRBV25-1; CDR3aa: CASSEMVETQYF
len: 13; j_gene: TRBJ2-5; d_gene: .; v_gene: TRBV3-1; CDR3aa: CASSQHNEETQYF
len: 18; j_gene: TRBJ2-7; d_gene: TRBD2; v_gene: TRBV6-2/TRBV6-3; CDR3aa: CASTQTIWTSGSSYEQYF
len: 14; j_gene: TRBJ2-7; d_gene: .; v_gene: TRBV20-1; CDR3aa: CSAQAGAIRNEQYF
len: 13; j_gene: TRBJ2-3; d_gene: TRBD2; v_gene: TRBV27; CDR3aa: CASSQIAGDTQYF
len: 15; j_gene: TRBJ1-3; d_gene: .; v_gene: TRBV7-9; CDR3aa: CASSLTDSSGNTIYF
len: 15; j_gene: TRBJ2-5; d_gene: TRBD2; v_gene: TRBV27; CDR3aa: CASSPGLAGYRTQYF
len: 13; j_gene: TRBJ2-7; d_gene: TRBD1; v_gene: TRBV29-1; CDR3aa: CSVRDRGSYEQYF
len: 15; j_gene: TRBJ1-1; d_gene: .; v_gene: TRBV20-1; CDR3aa: CSARDLRPLGGEAFF
len: 13; j_gene: TRBJ2-1; d_gene: .; v_gene: TRBV20-1; CDR3aa: CSAPRLGYNEQFF
len: 17; j_gene: TRBJ2-5; d_gene: .; v_gene: TRBV21-1; CDR3aa: CASNPTSGRPGWETQYF
len: 17; j_gene: TRBJ1-3; d_gene: .; v_gene: TRBV21-1; CDR3aa: CASSQQLGAFSGNTIYF
len: 17; j_gene: TRBJ2-1; d_gene: TRBD2; v_gene: TRBV3-1; CDR3aa: CASSQDPSGRIYNEQFF
len: 19; j_gene: TRBJ2-1; d_gene: TRBD1; v_gene: TRBV18; CDR3aa: CASSPEQIYPGQMDNEQFF
len: 15; j_gene: TRBJ2-5; d_gene: TRBD1; v_gene: TRBV5-8; CDR3aa: CASSGRDRMTGTQYF
len: 13; j_gene: TRBJ1-4; d_gene: .; v_gene: TRBV20-1; CDR3aa: CSANSDSNEKLFF
len: 17; j_gene: TRBJ2-3; d_gene: TRBD2; v_gene: TRBV4-3; CDR3aa: CASSQGRAGAGTDTQYF
len: 13; j_gene: TRBJ2-1; d_gene: .; v_gene: TRBV7-9; CDR3aa: CASTIPRYNEQFF
len: 16; j_gene: TRBJ2-7; d_gene: TRBD2; v_gene: TRBV6-2/TRBV6-3; CDR3aa: CASRTLAGVGVYEQYF
len: 15; j_gene: TRBJ2-1; d_gene: TRBD2; v_gene: TRBV20-1; CDR3aa: CSARDLAGGINEQFF
len: 14; j_gene: TRBJ1-1; d_gene: .; v_gene: TRBV5-1; CDR3aa: CASSFGQPNTEAFF
len: 14; j_gene: TRBJ2-3; d_gene: TRBD2; v_gene: TRBV20-1; CDR3aa: CSAIEAGPTDTQYF
len: 15; j_gene: TRBJ2-1; d_gene: TRBD2; v_gene: TRBV9; CDR3aa: CASSVSGSSYNEQFF
len: 16; j_gene: TRBJ2-7; d_gene: .; v_gene: TRBV11-2; CDR3aa: CASSLGAGQSSYEQYF
len: 14; j_gene: TRBJ2-7; d_gene: .; v_gene: TRBV10-3; CDR3aa: CAMSPGLGAYEQYF
len: 15; j_gene: TRBJ2-1; d_gene: TRBD2; v_gene: TRBV4-2; CDR3aa: CASSQTSGGVNEQFF
len: 16; j_gene: TRBJ2-1; d_gene: .; v_gene: TRBV7-2; CDR3aa: CASSLWAGSSYNEQFF
len: 14; j_gene: TRBJ2-4; d_gene: .; v_gene: TRBV5-1; CDR3aa: CASSLDLAKNIQYF
len: 16; j_gene: TRBJ2-7; d_gene: TRBD1; v_gene: TRBV7-8; CDR3aa: CASSLYPRDREWEQYF
len: 13; j_gene: TRBJ2-4; d_gene: .; v_gene: TRBV15; CDR3aa: CATSTESGDIQYF
len: 14; j_gene: TRBJ1-5; d_gene: .; v_gene: TRBV6-2/TRBV6-3; CDR3aa: CASSPQGGNQPQHF